This T cell receptor (beta chain) derives from a study of PD-L1 blockade in urothelial cancer. Overall study: Prior chemotherapy in patients spanned 0 to 3 regimens.

Method: immunoSEQ multiplex PCR; TCRdb's copy keeps in-frame clones and lacks some. Seen here are tens of thousands of clones, 85% observed once, and the top ten hold under 8.5%. This clone came up many times. Its target is unknown. The study, taken as a whole, reports: When pretreatment blood TCR clonality was below the median, it predicted better survival.

Germline V CDR1 and CDR2: MNHEY, SMNVEV (reference sequence). This CDR3 spans 15 amino acids. V shed 1 base and J shed 1 base, with 8 bases lying between them. The sample's time point: pretreatment peripheral blood. The origin of this receptor is a man aged 40-49 years with urothelial cancer. The chain is built from TRBV27 and TRBJ1-5, with D uncertain. The source was PBMCs, collected around atezolizumab (anti-PD-L1) treatment. The CDR3 DNA follows: TGTGCCAGCAGTTTATATGGAGTCAGCAATCAGCCCCAGCATTTT. Protein product: CASSLYGVSNQPQHF.